This TCR beta chain appears in the sequencing data of a study of response to subunit inactivated influenza vaccine. General study points: The study's authors posited that every seasonal influenza vaccination enlists few new T cells.

Germline V gene sequence: CDR1 SGHVS, CDR2 FQNEAQ. V was trimmed by 4 bases and J by 5 bases, leaving 17 bases between them. The CDR3 sequence is 15 residues long. TCRdb used MiXCR to reprocess the RT-PCR reads, holding one entry per CDR3 protein. The sample records approximately 500,000 distinct CDR3 sequences, about 14% being singletons. Turning to this clonotype: What it binds is not known.

The clonotype comes from a man aged 50 to 59 who received an inactivated influenza vaccine. The V and J genes are TRBV7-8 and TRBJ1-2; D is undetermined. Sequencing was performed on PBMCs from blood, taken about 13 days after vaccination. The CDR3 DNA is TGTGCCAGCAGCTCAGCTCGGATCCCTCTATATGGCTACACCTTC. It translates to CASSSARIPLYGYTF.